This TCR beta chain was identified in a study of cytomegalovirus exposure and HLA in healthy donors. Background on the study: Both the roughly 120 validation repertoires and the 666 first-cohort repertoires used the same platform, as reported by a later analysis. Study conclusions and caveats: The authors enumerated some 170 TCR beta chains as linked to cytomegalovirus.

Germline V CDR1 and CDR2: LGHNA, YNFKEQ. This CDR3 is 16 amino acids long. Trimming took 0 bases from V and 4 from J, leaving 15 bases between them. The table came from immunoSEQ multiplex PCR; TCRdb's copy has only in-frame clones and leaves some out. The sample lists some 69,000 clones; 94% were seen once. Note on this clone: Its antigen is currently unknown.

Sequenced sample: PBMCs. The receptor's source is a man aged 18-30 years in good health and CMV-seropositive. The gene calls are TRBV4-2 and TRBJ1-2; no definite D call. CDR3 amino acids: CASSQDDEENLYGYTF. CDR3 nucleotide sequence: TGTGCCAGCAGCCAAGATGACGAGGAGAACCTCTATGGCTACACCTTC.